This T cell receptor (beta chain) emerged from a study of Ad26.COV2.S vaccination and SARS-CoV-2 variants (dated by TCRdb to the early 2020s). General notes on the study: Vaccine-arm donors came from COV1001, a multicentre, randomized, double-blind, placebo-controlled phase I-IIa trial of Ad26.COV2.S in healthy adults. Ad26.COV2.S was administered intramuscularly at a dose of 5x10^10 or 1x10^11 viral particles, either as one shot or as two shots given 56 days apart. TCRbeta repertoire sequencing served as the tool for gauging how specific and how broad the SARS-CoV-2-reactive T cell receptors were following Ad26.COV2.S vaccination. The TCR-sequenced set comprised approximately 32 samples: approximately 19 Ad26.COV2.S vaccine recipients, 5 placebo recipients and 8 SARS-CoV-2 convalescent individuals. Trial participants were randomized into five groups of five, in which low-dose or high-dose Ad26.COV2.S was given once or twice, or placebo was given on both occasions. Blinding of investigators to trial group allocation was maintained during experiments and outcome assessment. On the study overall, not on this receptor specifically: Comparable non-spike TCR breadth was observed between vaccine and placebo recipients, consistent with only spike being contained in the vaccine. Compared with placebo recipients, Ad26.COV2.S recipients showed higher spike-specific TCR breadth (P = 0.0014). The study was not powered to compare responses between vaccine doses or regimens. Substantial breadth of spike-specific CD8+ and CD4+ T cell responses was reported after vaccination. It was noted by the authors that total T cell responses may have been underestimated by the TCR breadth and depth analyses.

TCRbeta CDR3 regions were sequenced with the immunoSEQ Assay. After extraction, genomic DNA underwent amplification by bias-controlled multiplex PCR, followed by high-throughput sequencing. In the original analysis: To quantify the absolute abundance of each unique TCRbeta CDR3 region, sequences were collapsed and filtered. T cell fraction was estimated by normalizing TCRbeta template counts to usable DNA, with usable DNA measured through amplification of reference genes found in all nucleated cells. Repertoire TCRs were annotated as SARS-CoV-2-specific when V gene, CDR3 amino acid sequence and J gene were exactly matched to a known reactive TCR set. The reference SARS-CoV-2 TCR set was derived from MIRA and filtered for enrichment in COVID-19-positive ImmuneCODE repertoires, a step that removed public or cross-reactive TCRs. Using the MIRA antigens, annotated TCRs were further analysed by specific ORF or by position within an ORF. Depth was the summed frequency of annotated unique rearrangements, while breadth was defined as annotated unique rearrangements over total unique productive rearrangements. Two-sided Wilcoxon rank-sum tests were used to compare TCR breadth between groups. The source is immuneACCESS, and TCRdb retained only in-frame sequences with V and J called. Part of the clones is not carried over; for the studies checked, unresolved V genes explain less than half of this, and the remainder is unexplained. V and J calls and clone size follow that table, whereas D and trimming were derived from the DNA. The sample table records about 460,000 clones; about 88% of these occur just once. In total, the top ten clones hold about 1.5% of the sample.

Unmatched junction bases come to 7, with V trimmed by 3 bases and J by 6 bases. The germline V gene (reference sequence) sets CDR1 to LNHDA and CDR2 to SQIVND. From the cysteine through the phenylalanine, the CDR3 covers 15 amino acids. Just CDR3 DNA is preserved here, 45 bases in frame from base 1. Sample treatment or condition, as interpreted from the label and publication: 19 received Ad26.COV2.S at low or high dose, single or two shots; roughly five received placebo; per-sample allocation not given. Repertoires of vaccine and placebo recipients were sequenced from samples collected on day 63 after the first injection. Cohort 1b enrolled 25 adults aged 18-55 years at a single site in Boston, USA, between 29 July and 7 August 2020. Ad26.COV2.S consisted of a replication-incompetent adenovirus type 26 vector by which a prefusion-stabilized SARS-CoV-2 spike protein from the original Wuhan strain was expressed.

About this clone itself: Its cognate antigen has yet to be identified. The record has no base qualities; no much larger clone is one base away.

Material: peripheral blood, obtained in a trial of Ad26.COV2.S vaccine versus placebo. The receptor chain draws on TRBV19 and TRBJ2-1; TRBD2 lines up with 8 middle nucleotides. This clonotype was sampled from a person between 18 and 59 years old who received the Ad26.COV2.S COVID-19 vaccine or a placebo. CDR3 sequence: CASSILPSGPNEQFF. The nucleotides read TGTGCCAGTAGTATCCTGCCTAGCGGGCCCAATGAGCAGTTCTTC.